Listed here is a single T cell receptor (beta chain). This sample was included in a study of shared clonotypes between healthy human individuals. The germline V gene has CDR1 SGHAT and CDR2 FQNNGV. The CDR3 has 16 residues. V was shortened by 6 bases and J by 0 bases, with 18 bases between the two germline ends. Using immunoSEQ multiplex PCR, the repertoire was profiled, and TCRdb retains in-frame clones only, with some absent. This table holds 760,000 or so clones, around 96% found once. Naivety among CD8 cells was defined by CD45RO negativity and positive CCR7 selection, thereby excluding terminally differentiated effector memory CD45RA+ cells.

The chain couples TRBV11-2 to TRBJ2-7; a possible D gene is TRBD1 (5 bases). The TCR was taken from a man aged 30 to 39 in good health. The sample comprised naive CD8+ T cells sorted from blood. The CDR3: CASSTHQGAISYEQYF. CDR3 nucleotides: TGTGCCAGCAGTACCCATCAGGGCGCGATCTCCTACGAGCAGTACTTC.